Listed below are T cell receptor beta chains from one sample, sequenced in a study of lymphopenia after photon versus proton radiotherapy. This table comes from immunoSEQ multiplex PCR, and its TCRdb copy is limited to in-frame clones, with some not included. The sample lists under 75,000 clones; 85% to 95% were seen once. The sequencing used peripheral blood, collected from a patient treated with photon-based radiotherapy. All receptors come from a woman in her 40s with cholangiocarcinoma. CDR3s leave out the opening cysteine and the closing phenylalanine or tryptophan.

cdr3_aa: SSLGVGTEAF
j_call: TRBJ1-1
v_call: TRBV29-1
cdr3_length: 10

cdr3_aa: ASSTGYTEAF
j_call: TRBJ1-1
v_call: TRBV5-1
cdr3_length: 10

cdr3_aa: ASSIFGGVNTGELF
j_call: TRBJ2-2
v_call: TRBV19
cdr3_length: 14

cdr3_aa: ASSFQETQY
j_call: TRBJ2-5
v_call: TRBV7-7
cdr3_length: 9

cdr3_aa: ASSLGRQPHQPQH
j_call: TRBJ1-5
v_call: TRBV19
cdr3_length: 13

cdr3_aa: ASRLFPQNTGELF
j_call: TRBJ2-2
v_call: TRBV2
cdr3_length: 13

cdr3_aa: ASSSSSGNTIY
j_call: TRBJ1-3
v_call: TRBV27
cdr3_length: 11

cdr3_aa: ASSLRGPGEPGANVLT
j_call: TRBJ2-6
v_call: TRBV11-2
cdr3_length: 16

cdr3_aa: ASSPDIGTDTQY
j_call: TRBJ2-3
v_call: TRBV7-9
cdr3_length: 12

cdr3_aa: ASSLGDRGRGYT
j_call: TRBJ1-2
v_call: TRBV5-6
cdr3_length: 12

cdr3_aa: ASSPGPFSYEQY
j_call: TRBJ2-7
v_call: TRBV11-3
cdr3_length: 12

cdr3_aa: ASSAFFSGTAGELF
j_call: TRBJ2-2
v_call: TRBV9
cdr3_length: 14

cdr3_aa: ASSMWDLGEQY
j_call: TRBJ2-7
v_call: TRBV19
cdr3_length: 11

cdr3_aa: ASSLVSDRGSIQY
j_call: TRBJ2-4
v_call: TRBV11-2
cdr3_length: 13

cdr3_aa: ASSLPGPTAETY
j_call: TRBJ2-7
v_call: TRBV5-4
cdr3_length: 12

cdr3_aa: ASSLGQTNGDGYT
j_call: TRBJ1-2
v_call: TRBV6-6
cdr3_length: 13

cdr3_aa: ASSQGRLAGGETQY
j_call: TRBJ2-5
v_call: TRBV7-3
cdr3_length: 14

cdr3_aa: ASSAPGLAGFEQF
j_call: TRBJ2-1
v_call: TRBV10-2
cdr3_length: 13

cdr3_aa: ASSLVGLSNTEAF
j_call: TRBJ1-1
v_call: TRBV5-6
cdr3_length: 13

cdr3_aa: ASSPNQGAGNTIY
j_call: TRBJ1-3
v_call: TRBV18
cdr3_length: 13

cdr3_aa: ASSDTDTQY
j_call: TRBJ2-3
v_call: TRBV11-1
cdr3_length: 9

cdr3_aa: ASTQAQTSYEQY
j_call: TRBJ2-7
v_call: TRBV6-1
cdr3_length: 12

cdr3_aa: ASSVRGGVYEKLF
j_call: TRBJ1-4
v_call: TRBV5-4
cdr3_length: 13

cdr3_aa: ASSPNGRGNQPQH
j_call: TRBJ1-5
v_call: TRBV18
cdr3_length: 13

cdr3_aa: ASSFPLAGGYEQY
j_call: TRBJ2-7
v_call: TRBV5-8
cdr3_length: 13

cdr3_aa: ATTGPPWEYGYT
j_call: TRBJ1-2
v_call: TRBV15
cdr3_length: 12

cdr3_aa: ASSFQDRVSYEQY
j_call: TRBJ2-7
v_call: TRBV28
cdr3_length: 13

cdr3_aa: ASSGGPTVGEQY
j_call: TRBJ2-7
v_call: TRBV9
cdr3_length: 12

cdr3_aa: ASSLIGEVSETQY
j_call: TRBJ2-5
v_call: TRBV11-2
cdr3_length: 13

cdr3_aa: ASSLIIGVGEQY
j_call: TRBJ2-7
v_call: TRBV7-2
cdr3_length: 12

cdr3_aa: ASSQALYGRYEQY
j_call: TRBJ2-7
v_call: TRBV4-2
cdr3_length: 13

cdr3_aa: ASSEGSLNTEAF
j_call: TRBJ1-1
v_call: TRBV10-1
cdr3_length: 12

cdr3_aa: AIQGGTNEKLF
j_call: TRBJ1-4
v_call: TRBV5-4
cdr3_length: 11

cdr3_aa: ASSPTTGTGIYGYT
j_call: TRBJ1-2
v_call: TRBV18
cdr3_length: 14

cdr3_aa: ASSRISDRTAF
j_call: TRBJ2-1
v_call: TRBV5-4
cdr3_length: 11

cdr3_aa: ASSFFRGLATDTQY
j_call: TRBJ2-3
v_call: TRBV27
cdr3_length: 14

cdr3_aa: ASSMEADTQY
j_call: TRBJ2-3
v_call: TRBV21-1
cdr3_length: 10

cdr3_aa: ASSTGVPIPNEQF
j_call: TRBJ2-1
v_call: TRBV19
cdr3_length: 13

cdr3_aa: ASSLVPKSAETQY
j_call: TRBJ2-5
v_call: TRBV5-4
cdr3_length: 13

cdr3_aa: ASSAGDRDGRKAF
j_call: TRBJ1-1
v_call: TRBV9
cdr3_length: 13

cdr3_aa: ASSIGGLSRRDTQY
j_call: TRBJ2-3
v_call: TRBV19
cdr3_length: 14

cdr3_aa: ASTDGTEFLPEAF
j_call: TRBJ1-1
v_call: TRBV27
cdr3_length: 13

cdr3_aa: ASSFGQGANTEAF
j_call: TRBJ1-1
v_call: TRBV7-9
cdr3_length: 13

cdr3_aa: ASSLGLALDDEQY
j_call: TRBJ2-7
v_call: TRBV27
cdr3_length: 13

cdr3_aa: AVAGDSGTEAF
j_call: TRBJ1-1
v_call: TRBV30
cdr3_length: 11